This entry describes one T cell receptor (beta chain). These data belong to a study of shared clonotypes between healthy human individuals. Across the study: A couple of women and a few men aged 18 to 49 made up the donors.

CD45RO-negative, CCR7-positively selected cells formed the naive CD8 fraction, excluding terminally differentiated effector memory CD45RA+ cells. V lost 5 bases and J lost 0; bases outside the gene matches: 9. This CDR3 has 17 residues. Germline V gives CDR1 SEHNR, CDR2 FQNEAQ (reference sequence). Assay execution proceeded at the deep level. TCRdb's copy holds only in-frame clones and misses some; the assay was immunoSEQ multiplex PCR. The sample shows some 1,900,000 clones, about 95% of them seen only once. This chain joins TRBV7-9 and TRBJ1-3, with 8 bases aligning to TRBD1. This TCR derives from a man between 18 and 29 years old in good health. Sequenced material: naive CD8+ T cells sorted from blood. CDR3 DNA sequence: TGTGCCAGCAGCCCTAGGGCAGGGGGCATCTCTGGAAACACCATATATTTT. Its translation is CASSPRAGGISGNTIYF.